This section outlines one T cell receptor (beta chain) sequence together with its context. Its antigen has not been determined. No base qualities exist here, and no much larger clone lies one base off it. Inclusive of the bounding cysteine and phenylalanine, the CDR3 is 16 residues long. Only the CDR3 region is kept as DNA, spanning 48 bases read in frame from base 1. Via the germline V gene, CDR1 is LGHNA and CDR2 YSLEER. Trimming at the junction amounts to 0 bases on V and 0 bases on J, and the germline ends lie 6 bases apart. Library preparation was by the immunoSEQ multiplex PCR assay. A mixture of 60 forward primers for TCR Vbeta segments and 13 reverse primers for TCR Jbeta segments was used in the multiplex PCR. A multiplex PCR assay on genomic DNA amplified the CDR3 region of rearranged TCR beta genes. Amplified TCR beta libraries were sequenced as 87-base-pair reads on the Illumina HiSeq System. The authors processed their data as follows. A later analysis tallied 75 million to 95 million unique TCR beta chains across the 640 or so repertoires, and 10 million to 11 million of those chains were shared by two or more donors. Raw reads were error-corrected and collapsed into unique sequences with a nearest-neighbor algorithm that merged closely related sequences to remove PCR and sequencing errors. CDR3 sequences were aligned to IMGT reference sequences to assign V, D and J gene segments. For a sequence to be retained, a match of at least six nucleotides to both a V gene segment and a J gene segment was required. A rearrangement counted as productive if the CDR3 had no stop codons and remained in frame with V and J, and every other rearrangement counted as non-productive. CDR3 was defined according to IMGT convention as the region running from the second conserved V-encoded cysteine to the conserved J-encoded phenylalanine. The earlier analysis of some 550 of the donors excluded any sequence lacking an unambiguous match to a single V gene segment. In an earlier analysis of more than 500 of the donors, a V segment was called functional when productive rearrangements were above 56.7%, and segregating when the standard deviation between donors exceeded 5%. A statistical classification framework was built to diagnose cytomegalovirus status from the catalog of TCR beta chain sequences. V and J gene assignment, in a later analysis, came from comparing TCR nucleotide sequences with IMGT/GENE-DB human TR gene sequences. In a later analysis, CDR3 sequences and most-parsimonious VDJ recombination scenarios were assigned using the TCRdist pipeline. A later analysis defined each TCR beta chain by its CDR3 amino acid sequence plus V-gene family, and excluded reads lacking a unique V-gene family. As a way to deal with suspected cross-contamination and a sequencing artifact, a later analysis dropped roughly 620 nucleotide sequences that were highly shared and had low generation probability. For each public chain, a later analysis derived a clonal expansion index from normalized ranks of inferred template counts within each repertoire. Generation probabilities in a later analysis came from a VDJ recombination model fitted to out-of-frame rearrangements, and those results were checked against IGoR. Hypergeometric tests were used in a later analysis to score TCR-TCR, TCR-HLA and TCR-CMV co-occurrence, with a repertoire-size bias correction applied to the TCR pairs. To estimate false discovery rates, a later analysis permuted the HLA or CMV assignments 20 times. In a later analysis, co-occurring TCRs were grouped using DBSCAN, and TCRdist sequence similarity was added for clustering within HLA-allele-positive subsets. Co-occurrence clustering excluded repertoires with fewer than 30,000 or more than 120,000 public chains, plus five with anomalous nucleotide sharing. As stored in TCRdb, this immuneACCESS dataset retains in-frame rearrangements with V and J assigned. A fraction of the clones does not appear; measured against another copy, unresolved V genes explain less than half of the discrepancy, and the remainder lacks a known reason. The V and J calls and clone size come from that table; D and trimming were worked out from the DNA. Within this sample are more than 85,000 clones, with around 74% of them counted one time only. Of the sample, about 2% is held by the ten largest clones.

The sample originates from a study of cytomegalovirus exposure and HLA in healthy donors (dated by TCRdb to about 2017). In terms of the full investigation: An earlier analysis of a few hundred of the donors reported about 280 Gb of sequence data and 95 million to 140 million unique TCR beta sequences obtained from approximately 180 million T cells. A later analysis re-analyzed previously published TCR beta repertoires from 660 or so donors and added high-resolution HLA genotyping to study TCR occurrence patterns. An earlier analysis of more than 450 of the donors used high-throughput TCR beta sequencing to judge whether each TCR beta V gene segment behaved as functional or pseudogenic. Rather than using new phenotypic data, the later analysis identified candidate immune exposures from TCR beta sequences and from how often those sequences occurred across donors. Among some 400 genotyped donors of the cohort, an average of roughly 240,000 unique TCR beta nucleotide sequences were sequenced per donor, 15% to 20% of them non-productive. In addition to the first cohort of about 650 subjects, a separate validation cohort of 120 different subjects was used. HLA typing included class I and class II loci at four-digit resolution. Every repertoire in the discovery cohort had been generated on one and the same sequencing platform. The study used immunosequencing to profile the T cell repertoires of 666 subjects and linked those repertoires to cytomegalovirus serostatus. Donor age, sex, ethnicity and CMV serostatus were compiled together with the repertoire data. Of the approximately 400 genotyped donors, less than 85% were placed in the genetic ancestry cluster associated with self-reported Caucasian donors. The study aimed to test whether signatures of past pathogen exposure could be identified by cataloging public T cell receptors. To predict cytomegalovirus infection status, the study combined high-throughput TCR immunosequencing, statistical association of individual TCRs with disease status, and machine learning. A later genetic analysis took genome-wide SNP genotypes for about 55% of the 666 donors and used that subset as a discovery cohort. Roughly 5 DR-DQ haplotypes were treated as single units for association and clustering because of strong linkage in the cohort. Typing coverage differed by locus: A, B, C, DRB1 and DQB1 were typed in about 629-630 donors, DQA1 in 500 to 550, DPA1 in nearly 610, and DPB1 in 400 to 480. An early release covering approximately 600 HLA-typed donors comprised around 300 gigabases of sequencing data and roughly 85 million unique TCR sequences.

The cohort comprised fewer than 750 healthy bone marrow donors. At the time of sampling, every cohort member was nominally healthy, though immune exposures that went unrecorded were likely present. The donor was CMV seronegative and was included in the group of 352 seronegative cohort members. Every donor gave a peripheral blood sample, and the peripheral blood mononuclear cells from that sample were used for TCR beta sequencing. The Qiagen DNeasy Blood Extraction Kit was used to extract genomic DNA from the blood cell samples. What the work shows at the level of the full study, not this receptor alone: When HLA alleles, especially DR and DQ, strongly co-occurred, TCR associations were difficult to assign to individual alleles. A total of some 180 TCR beta chains were listed by the study as associated with cytomegalovirus. A group of highly shared sequence variants was considered likely to be a technical artifact of the sequencing pipeline. Most TCR sequences were seen in very few donors, while some public TCRs were found in many individuals. Specific HLA alleles were associated with roughly 17,000 TCR beta sequences at a false discovery rate of 0.05 in a later analysis. Sequencing depth was assumed to be roughly uniform across donors in the presence/absence analyses, though that assumption may not hold. In a later analysis, the rate of TCR association differed among HLA loci, with DRB1 alleles having the most associated TCRs and HLA-C alleles having the fewest. Because counts were too low, seventeen rarely observed V segments, including chromosome 9 orphons, were excluded from the earlier analysis of 587 of the donors. Because the 87-base-pair reads could not distinguish some IMGT-functional V segments, including TRBV6-2 and TRBV6-3, those segments were excluded. A few of the identified cytomegalovirus-associated TCR beta chains were confirmed in vitro to be specific for cytomegalovirus antigens. In a later analysis, most CMV-associated TCR beta chains were found to appear HLA-restricted, with HLA associations seemingly driven largely by CMV exposure. According to a later analysis, parvovirus B19, influenza, CMV and Epstein-Barr virus appeared linked to several top co-occurrence clusters. In a later analysis, HLA-associated TCR beta chains were found to be more clonally expanded and to have lower generation probabilities than equally common non-associated chains. The cohort was sequenced for TCR beta chains only, and without alpha or paired-chain data the features that could be detected were limited. In a later genetic analysis, fewer N-insertions in productive TCRs were reported among donors in an Asian-associated ancestry cluster than the roughly 700-donor mean. In an earlier analysis of fewer than 700 of the donors, most TCR beta V segments appeared in productive rearrangements about 90% or about 30% of the time, broadly matching IMGT annotations. The classifier was reported to diagnose cytomegalovirus status with high specificity and sensitivity in both the original cohort and the validation cohort. Immune exposure information for the cohort was limited to CMV serostatus. Because HLA typing was unavailable for some donors at each locus, only the typed subset was used in association tests. The authors suggested that the approach could potentially be extended to other disease states and immunological phenotypes. A further reported finding was that TCR beta sequences accurately predicted the HLA-A and HLA-B alleles for most subjects in the first cohort. Correlated functional status among segregating V segments might be attributable to linkage disequilibrium, but an unknown experimental factor could not be ruled out. An association between a missense DCLRE1C variant and V-gene and J-gene trimming of TCR beta chains was found in a later genetic analysis and replicated in an independent cohort.

Sequencing input: PBMCs. The rearranged chain carries TRBV4-3 and TRBJ2-6; the D gene assignment is ambiguous. The sequence derives from a boy younger than 18 in good health and CMV-seronegative. CDR3 loop: CASSQDPVSGANVLTF. The bases are TGCGCCAGCAGCCAAGATCCCGTCTCTGGGGCCAACGTCCTGACTTTC.